The 16 T cell receptor beta chains given below trace back to one sample, sequenced in a study of STAT5B mutations in CD4+ large granular lymphocyte leukemia. Sequenced by immunoSEQ multiplex PCR; TCRdb stores in-frame clones only, minus some. The data show just over 40,000 clones, less than 85% seen once. The sequencing input was CD4+ T cells from blood buffy coats. All receptors derive from a human donor in good health.

J is TRBJ1-1 and V is TRBV7-9; no clear D. The CDR3 runs 14 residues. Germline V lookup: CDR1 SEHNR, CDR2 FQNEAQ (reference sequence). Trimming stripped 0 bases from V and 4 bases from J, with 9 bases between. The DNA of the CDR3 is TGTGCCAGCAGCTTAGCCAGGTTGAGCACTGAAGCTTTCTTT. Translation gives CASSLARLSTEAFF. Combining the CDR3 with reference TRBV7-9 and TRBJ1-1 gives the whole variable domain DTGVSQNPRHKITKRGQNVTFRCDPISEHNRLYWYRQTLGQGPEFLTYFQNEAQLEKSRLLSDRFSAERPKGSFSTLEIQRTEQGDSAMYLCASSLARLSTEAFFGQGTRLTVV.

The chain joins TRBV5-4 to TRBJ2-3; no reliable D call. CDR1 is SGHNT and CDR2 is YYREEE in the germline V gene (reference sequence). Between the trimmed V and J ends, which lost 5 bases and 0 bases, there was a span of 13 bases. This CDR3 is 15 amino acids long. CDR3 residues: CASRVVGKSTDTQYF. The CDR3 DNA sequence: TGTGCCAGCAGAGTCGTCGGAAAGAGCACAGATACGCAGTATTTT.

The CDR3 coding sequence is TGTGCCAGCACCCGAGCGGAGGGGTCGGGCACTGAAGCTTTCTTT. This codes for CASTRAEGSGTEAFF. V is TRBV7-9 and J is TRBJ1-1; possibly TRBD1 for D (5 bases). V lost 7 bases and J lost 4, with 19 bases in between. The CDR3 contains 15 residues. Germline-derived CDR1 and CDR2 are SEHNR and FQNEAQ (reference sequence).

The gene calls are TRBV6-5 and TRBJ1-5; a weak D match, TRBD1 (6 bases). Trimming shortened V by 6 bases and J by 0 bases, and 9 bases separated the two germline ends. Germline loops: CDR1 MNHEY, CDR2 SVGAGI. This CDR3 region has 14 residues. In DNA, the CDR3 is TGTGCCAGCAGCCCAGGGGATAGCAATCAGCCCCAGCATTTT. This gives the protein CASSPGDSNQPQHF.

The gene calls are TRBV19 and TRBJ1-2; 7 bases map to TRBD1. This CDR3 contains 15 residues. Germline CDR1 is LNHDA and CDR2 is SQIVND (reference sequence). V shed 6 bases and J 4 bases; nucleotides not matched to a gene: 11. CDR3 residues: CASRLTNGQVYGYTF. The DNA of the CDR3 is TGTGCCAGTAGATTAACGAATGGACAGGTCTATGGCTACACCTTC.

CDR3 protein: CASSPGRLAGTDTQYF. As DNA, the CDR3 is TGTGCCAGCAGCCCCGGTAGACTAGCGGGCACAGATACGCAGTATTTT. The V gene is TRBV7-2, the J gene TRBJ2-3; 9 nucleotides match TRBD2. The germline gives CDR1 SGHTA, CDR2 FQGNSA. The trim removed 5 bases at V and 1 base at J, leaving 7 bases unmatched. The CDR3 has 16 amino acids.

The genes are TRBV5-1 and TRBJ2-2, with D perhaps matching TRBD2 (6 bases). The germline V gene encodes CDR1 SGHRS and CDR2 YFSETQ. The CDR3 contains 15 residues. The ends were cut back, 2 bases at V and 5 bases at J, with 13 bases in the middle. Here the CDR3 DNA reads TGCGCCAGCAGCTTAGAAGGGAGGTGGACCGGGGAGCTGTTTTTT. Translated: CASSLEGRWTGELFF.

The chain combines TRBV10-3 with TRBJ1-1; the D is unclear. From germline, CDR1 is ENHRY and CDR2 SYGVKD. CDR3 length: 15 amino acids. Trimming removed 1 base at V and 1 base at J, with 10 bases between. In nucleotides, the CDR3 is TGTGCCATCAGTGAGTTTGAAGTTTCGAACACTGAAGCTTTCTTT. It specifies CAISEFEVSNTEAFF.

V usage is TRBV14 and J usage is TRBJ1-1, with D unclear. The CDR3 sequence is 14 residues long. Germline values: CDR1 SGHDN, CDR2 FVKESK. V dropped 4 bases and J dropped 0 bases, with 9 bases sitting between them. CDR3 nucleotides: TGTGCCAGCAGCCCCCTCGGCGTGAACACTGAAGCTTTCTTT. It is translated as CASSPLGVNTEAFF.

Points on this clone: At one end the junction does not follow the germline gene, possibly because of a read error. The rearrangement uses TRBV9 and TRBJ2-5, with 7 bases fitting TRBD2. The germline gives CDR1 SGDLS, CDR2 YYNGEE. This CDR3 has 15 amino acids. Written as DNA, the CDR3 is TGTACCAGCAGCGTATCCACGGGACTAAGGGAGACCCAGTACTTC. Translation gives CTSSVSTGLRETQYF.

The chain has TRBV28 and TRBJ1-5; D unclear. Germline V gives CDR1 MDHEN, CDR2 SYDVKM. The CDR3 contains 13 residues. Trimming took off 4 bases at V and 6 bases at J, with 10 bases between the two ends. The CDR3 loop is CASSWGLSQPQHF. The CDR3 region has the DNA TGTGCCAGCAGTTGGGGTTTAAGTCAGCCCCAGCATTTT.

The CDR3 reads CASSLELAGATDTQYF. CDR3 bases: TGTGCCAGCAGCTTGGAACTAGCGGGGGCCACAGATACGCAGTATTTT. The chain recombines TRBV11-2 with TRBJ2-3; 11 positions agree with TRBD2. The V gene's germline CDR1 is SGHAT and CDR2 FQNNGV. This CDR3 contains 16 residues. The V gene end was trimmed by 3 bases and the J gene end by 2 bases; junction bases not matched to a gene: 4.

This clone appeared a single time. V is TRBV7-2 and J is TRBJ2-7, with a tentative D call TRBD1 (6 bases). The germline V and J ends were trimmed by 0 bases and 6 bases, with 12 bases remaining between them. Per germline, CDR1 SGHTA and CDR2 FQGNSA. The CDR3 is 14 amino acids. CDR3 coding DNA: TGTGCCAGCAGCTTAGCGGCAGGGGAAGCCGAGCAGTACTTC. Its translation is CASSLAAGEAEQYF.

This chain uses TRBV4-2 with TRBJ2-6; weak D call: TRBD2 (5 bases). Germline lookup yields CDR1 LGHNA and CDR2 YNFKEQ. V lost 3 bases, J lost 1 base, and 25 bases lay in between. The CDR3 loop spans 21 amino acids. DNA for the CDR3: TGTGCCAGCAGCCAGGCATACCAGCGTCGGGGAGAGGAATCTGGGGCCAACGTCCTGACTTTC. Its protein product is CASSQAYQRRGEESGANVLTF.

This chain joins TRBV9 and TRBJ1-4, with TRBD1 as a possible D gene (6 bases). Per germline, CDR1 SGDLS and CDR2 YYNGEE. The CDR3 length is 15 residues. Trimming stripped 1 base from V and 8 bases from J, with 15 bases between. The CDR3 loop is CASSVSRGVGEKLFF. DNA of the CDR3: TGTGCCAGCAGCGTATCCAGGGGTGTAGGGGAAAAACTGTTTTTT.

There are a few counts of this clone. The chain recombines TRBV6-5 with TRBJ2-2; no clear D gene. The V and J ends lost 3 bases and 2 bases respectively, with 13 bases between them. The CDR3 sequence is 16 residues long. Germline CDR1 and CDR2: MNHEY and SVGAGI. CDR3 amino acids: CASSYETLRNTGELFF. As DNA, the CDR3 is TGTGCCAGCAGTTATGAGACCCTCAGAAACACCGGGGAGCTGTTTTTT.